Following are 16 T cell receptor beta chains from one sample sequenced in a study of technical replicates of blood from a handful of donors. Clones were sequenced by immunoSEQ multiplex PCR, and TCRdb holds only the in-frame ones, with some missing. Found here are 13,000 to 15,000 clones, roughly 80% of them singletons; the top ten hold roughly an eighth. The sequencing input was PBMCs. These receptors all come from a human donor in good health.

The gene calls are TRBV10-3 and TRBJ1-5; the D gene is possibly TRBD1 (5 bases). CDR1 is ENHRY, CDR2 SYGVKD, per germline. Trimming cost V 5 bases and J 6 bases, with 11 bases left between them. The CDR3 contains 13 residues. CDR3 sequence: CAISPGGGQPQHF. CDR3 DNA sequence: TGTGCCATCAGTCCGGGGGGAGGTCAGCCCCAGCATTTT.

The J gene is TRBJ1-1, the V gene TRBV18; 8 positions agree with TRBD1. The CDR3 extends over 17 amino acids. In germline, CDR1 is KGHSH, CDR2 LQKENI. V lost 3 bases and J lost 4; bases outside the gene matches: 13. Here the CDR3 DNA reads TGTGCCAGCTCACCTAACACGCTAACAGGGGGGGCCACTGAAGCTTTCTTT. Its translation is CASSPNTLTGGATEAFF.

The chain joins TRBV25-1 to TRBJ2-5; D is unclear. The CDR3 is 14 amino acids. Germline-derived CDR1 and CDR2 are MGHDK and SYGVNS. V lost 8 bases to trimming and J lost 4 bases, with 17 bases between them. CDR3 sequence: CASSTSTSGETQYF. The CDR3 DNA is TGTGCCAGCTCCACATCGACTTCGGGAGAGACCCAGTACTTC.

The chain has TRBV5-6 and TRBJ1-5; the D is unclear. The V gene's germline CDR1 is SGHDT and CDR2 YYEEEE. Between the trimmed V and J ends, which lost 3 bases and 2 bases, there was a span of 9 bases. There are 14 residues in the CDR3. The CDR3, as DNA: TGTGCCAGCAGCTCATGGGGAGGCAATCAGCCCCAGCATTTT. This translates into CASSSWGGNQPQHF.

The genes are TRBV6-5 and TRBJ2-5, with a tentative D call TRBD1 (5 bases). V gave up 6 bases and J gave up 5 bases, with 19 bases separating them. The germline CDR1 and CDR2 sequences are MNHEY and SVGAGI. This CDR3 comprises 15 residues. The CDR3 region is CASRNTAGLSETQYF. CDR3 in DNA: TGTGCCAGCAGGAACACGGCAGGGCTTTCGGAGACCCAGTACTTC.

J is TRBJ2-3 and V is TRBV11-2; unclear D gene. The CDR3 has 14 residues. V was shortened by 2 bases and J by 1 base, with 7 bases between the two germline ends. Germline CDR1 reads SGHAT; CDR2 reads FQNNGV. The CDR3 here is CASSLSGGTDTQYF. DNA for the CDR3: TGTGCCAGCAGCTTATCCGGAGGCACAGATACGCAGTATTTT.

This clone has a handful of counts. V is TRBV7-6 and J is TRBJ2-7; 8 bases map to TRBD1. J was trimmed by 7 bases and V by 4 bases; bases with no gene match: 3. Germline V gives CDR1 SGHVS, CDR2 FNYEAQ. The CDR3 is made up of 12 amino acids. CDR3 sequence (DNA): TGTGCCAGCAGCTCCACAGGGGGGGAGCAGTACTTC. This codes for CASSSTGGEQYF.

The chain recombines TRBV19 with TRBJ1-5; 7 nucleotides line up with TRBD1. Per germline, CDR1 LNHDA and CDR2 SQIVND (reference sequence). Losses at the gene ends were 3 bases for V and 0 bases for J; bases not matched to a gene: 8. CDR3 length: 17 amino acids. The CDR3 sequence is CASSIPLGQNSNQPQHF. CDR3 in DNA: TGTGCCAGTAGTATTCCGTTGGGACAGAATAGCAATCAGCCCCAGCATTTT.

The rearrangement links TRBV2 to TRBJ2-7; D is perhaps TRBD2 (6 bases). V was shortened by 4 bases and J by 0 bases, with 7 bases between the two germline ends. There are 13 residues in the CDR3. CDR1 SNHLY and CDR2 FYNNEI come from the germline V gene. CDR3 coding DNA: TGTGCCAGCAGTGGGGGACTCTCCTACGAGCAGTACTTC. It encodes CASSGGLSYEQYF.

V and J are TRBV7-9 and TRBJ2-5, with 10 bases aligning to TRBD2. Per the germline V gene, CDR1 is SEHNR and CDR2 is FQNEAQ (reference sequence). V was pared by 5 bases and J by 5 bases, with 17 bases of the junction left unmatched. The CDR3 consists of 18 residues. The CDR3 reads CASSGGLAGAGRRETQYF. The DNA for the CDR3 is TGTGCCAGCAGCGGGGGCCTAGCGGGAGCAGGGAGAAGGGAGACCCAGTACTTC.

The V call is TRBV7-5, the J call TRBJ2-3; TRBD2, the table's D call, was not compared with the DNA. TRBV7-5 is labeled a pseudogene. CDR3 length: 16 residues. The CDR3 DNA reads TGTGTCAGAAGCTTAACGTTCGGCGGGACCACAGATACGCAGTATTTT. As protein: CVRSLTFGGTTDTQYF.

The CDR3 sequence is CASRRDRAVSTDTQYF. The CDR3 DNA is TGTGCCAGCAGACGTGACAGGGCTGTAAGCACAGATACGCAGTATTTT. The chain carries TRBV28 and TRBJ2-3; 7 bases match TRBD1. This CDR3 has 16 amino acids. The germline V gene encodes CDR1 MDHEN and CDR2 SYDVKM. After removal of 6 bases from V and 0 bases from J, the junction contained 9 bases not matched to a gene.

The CDR3 loop is CASSPGLAKETQYF. The CDR3 DNA sequence: TGCGCCAGCAGCCCGGGACTAGCTAAAGAGACCCAGTACTTC. The V and J genes are TRBV5-1 and TRBJ2-5, with TRBD2 matching 9 bases. This CDR3 contains 14 residues. Trimming cost V 4 bases and J 3 bases; bases outside gene matches: 4. The germline CDR1 and CDR2 sequences are SGHRS and YFSETQ. The full variable domain, in which reference TRBV5-1 and TRBJ2-5 provide the parts outside the CDR3, is KAGVTQTPRYLIKTRGQQVTLSCSPISGHRSVSWYQQTPGQGLQFLFEYFSETQRNKGNFPGRFSGRQFSNSRSEMNVSTLELGDSALYLCASSPGLAKETQYFGPGTRLLVL.

The chain has TRBV9 and TRBJ2-1; 10 nucleotides line up with TRBD1. V shed 7 bases, J shed 6 bases, and the junction held 13 bases outside the gene matches. CDR3 length equals 16 residues. CDR1 is SGDLS, CDR2 YYNGEE, per germline. The CDR3 is CASGRGGQGRVNEQFF. The CDR3 nucleotides read TGTGCCAGCGGGAGGGGGGGACAGGGGAGGGTCAATGAGCAGTTCTTC.

The rearrangement uses TRBV6-1 and TRBJ2-7; no clear D. The V gene lost 5 bases and the J gene lost 9 bases, with 17 bases spanning the gap. Germline V gene lookup returns CDR1 MNHNS and CDR2 SASEGT. CDR3 size: 13 residues. CDR3 nucleotides: TGTGCCAGCAGTCCCGGGTCCCCCCTGGGGCAGTACTTC. It specifies CASSPGSPLGQYF.

CDR3 sequence: CASSLELANEQFF. In DNA, the CDR3 is TGCGCCAGCAGCTTGGAACTAGCCAATGAGCAGTTCTTC. This sequence joins TRBV5-1 and TRBJ2-1; perhaps TRBD2 as D (6 bases). The CDR3 sequence is 13 residues long. Germline V lookup: CDR1 SGHRS, CDR2 YFSETQ. V lost 0 bases, J lost 6 bases, and 7 bases lay in between.